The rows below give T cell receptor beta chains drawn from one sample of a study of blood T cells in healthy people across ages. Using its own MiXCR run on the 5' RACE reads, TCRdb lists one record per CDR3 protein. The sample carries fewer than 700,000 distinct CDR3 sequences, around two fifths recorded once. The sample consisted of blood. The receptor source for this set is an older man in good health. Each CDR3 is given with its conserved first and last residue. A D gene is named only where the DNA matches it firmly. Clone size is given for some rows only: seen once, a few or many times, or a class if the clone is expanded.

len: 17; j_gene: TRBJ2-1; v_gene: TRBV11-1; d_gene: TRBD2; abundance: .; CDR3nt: TGTGCCAGCAGCCATAAACTGACTAGCGGGAGGGGGCATGAGCAGTTCTTC; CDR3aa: CASSHKLTSGRGHEQFF
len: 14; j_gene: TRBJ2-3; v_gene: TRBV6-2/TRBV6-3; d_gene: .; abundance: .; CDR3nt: TGTGCCAGCAGTTACTCGCTCCGGGTTATTGGGCAGTATTTT; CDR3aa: CASSYSLRVIGQYF
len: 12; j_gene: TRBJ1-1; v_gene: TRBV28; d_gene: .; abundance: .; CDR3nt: TGTGCCAGCAGTTCCCGGTATGAGGAAGCTTTCTTT; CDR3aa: CASSSRYEEAFF
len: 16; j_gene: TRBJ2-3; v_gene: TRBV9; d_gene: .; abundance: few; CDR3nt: TGTGCCAGCAGCGTAGCGGGAGTCAGAGACACAGATACGCAGTATTTT; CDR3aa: CASSVAGVRDTDTQYF
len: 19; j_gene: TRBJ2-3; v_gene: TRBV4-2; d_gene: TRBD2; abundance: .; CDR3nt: TGTGCCAGCAGCCAAGACGCCTCGGGGGGGGGGACGACCACAGATACGCAGTATTTT; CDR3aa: CASSQDASGGGTTTDTQYF
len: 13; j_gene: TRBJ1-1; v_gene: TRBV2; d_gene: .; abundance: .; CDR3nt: TGTGCCAGCAGTGCCCCCGGGGGCACTGAAGCTTTCTTT; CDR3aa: CASSAPGGTEAFF
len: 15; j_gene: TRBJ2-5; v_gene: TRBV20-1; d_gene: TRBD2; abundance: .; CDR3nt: TGCAGTGCTAGAGAATTGAGACTAGCGGAAGAGACCCAGTACTTC; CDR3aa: CSARELRLAEETQYF
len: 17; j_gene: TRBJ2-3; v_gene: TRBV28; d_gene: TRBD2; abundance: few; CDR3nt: TGTGCCAGCAGTTCCAAACTGATAGCGGGAAACACAGATACGCAGTATTTT; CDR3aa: CASSSKLIAGNTDTQYF
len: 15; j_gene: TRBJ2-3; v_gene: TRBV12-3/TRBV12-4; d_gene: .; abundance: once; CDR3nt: TGTGCCAGCAGCCCGCTTAGCGGTTTAGCAGATACGCAGTATTTT; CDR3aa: CASSPLSGLADTQYF
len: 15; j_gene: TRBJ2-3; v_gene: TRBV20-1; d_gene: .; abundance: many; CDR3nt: TGCAGTGCGGGGTTAAGGCAGGGGAACACAGATACGCAGTATTTT; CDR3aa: CSAGLRQGNTDTQYF
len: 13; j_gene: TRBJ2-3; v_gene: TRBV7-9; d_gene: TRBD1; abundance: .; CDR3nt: TGTGCCAGCAACGGACAGGGGGAGGATACGCAGTATTTT; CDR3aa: CASNGQGEDTQYF
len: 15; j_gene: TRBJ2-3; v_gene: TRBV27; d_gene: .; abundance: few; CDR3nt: TGTGCCAGCAGTCCCCTAGGCGGATACACAGATACGCAGTATTTT; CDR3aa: CASSPLGGYTDTQYF
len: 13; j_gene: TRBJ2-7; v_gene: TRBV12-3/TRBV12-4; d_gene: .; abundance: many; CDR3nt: TGTGCCAGTAAGCCGGGACACAGTTACGAGCAGTACTTC; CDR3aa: CASKPGHSYEQYF
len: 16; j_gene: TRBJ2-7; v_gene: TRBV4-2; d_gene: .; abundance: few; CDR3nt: TGTGCCAGCAGCCAAATGGCCGGGGTGATAGGCTACGAGCAGTACTTC; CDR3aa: CASSQMAGVIGYEQYF
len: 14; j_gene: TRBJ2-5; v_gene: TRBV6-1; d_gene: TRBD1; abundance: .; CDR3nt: TGTGCCAGCAGAGAGGGACAGGGGATAGGGACCCAGTACTTC; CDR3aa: CASREGQGIGTQYF
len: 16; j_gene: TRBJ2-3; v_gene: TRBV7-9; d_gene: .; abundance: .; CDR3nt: TGTGCCAGCAGCTTAGCGGTGGGAGCTAGCACAGATACGCAGTATTTT; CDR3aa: CASSLAVGASTDTQYF
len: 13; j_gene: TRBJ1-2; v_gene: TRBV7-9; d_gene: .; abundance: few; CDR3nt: TGTGCCAGCAGCTTATCCGACGACTATGGCTACACCTTC; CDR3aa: CASSLSDDYGYTF
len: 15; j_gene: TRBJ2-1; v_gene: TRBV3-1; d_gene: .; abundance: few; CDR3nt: TGTGCCAGCAGCCAAGATTACAGGGCTCTTTACGAGCAGTTCTTC; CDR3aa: CASSQDYRALYEQFF
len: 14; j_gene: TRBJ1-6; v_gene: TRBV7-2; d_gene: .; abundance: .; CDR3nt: TGTGCCAGCAGCTTAGATTCGAGAAATTCACCCCTCCACTTT; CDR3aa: CASSLDSRNSPLHF
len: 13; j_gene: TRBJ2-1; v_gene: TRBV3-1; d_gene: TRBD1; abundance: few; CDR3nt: TGTGCCAGCAGCAAAGACAGGGGTTATGAGCAGTTCTTC; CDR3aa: CASSKDRGYEQFF
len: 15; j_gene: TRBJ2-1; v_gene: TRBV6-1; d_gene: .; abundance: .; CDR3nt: TGTGCCAGCAGTGAAGGGATGAGCTCCTACAATGAGCAGTTCTTC; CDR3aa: CASSEGMSSYNEQFF
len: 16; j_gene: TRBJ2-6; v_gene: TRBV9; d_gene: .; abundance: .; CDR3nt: TGTGCCAGCAGCACGTACAGGGTCGCTGGGGCCAACGTCCTGACTTTC; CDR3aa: CASSTYRVAGANVLTF
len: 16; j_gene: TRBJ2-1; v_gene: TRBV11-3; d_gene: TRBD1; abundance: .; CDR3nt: TGTGCCAGCAGCCCCCGAGGTAGGACAGGGGTTACTGAGCAGTTCTTC; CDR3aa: CASSPRGRTGVTEQFF
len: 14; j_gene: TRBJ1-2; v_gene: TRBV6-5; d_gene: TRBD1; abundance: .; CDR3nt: TGTGCCAGCAGTTACCTCGACAGGGTTGGCGGCTACACCTTC; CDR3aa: CASSYLDRVGGYTF
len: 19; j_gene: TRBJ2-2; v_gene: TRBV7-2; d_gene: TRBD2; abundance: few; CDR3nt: TGTGCCAGCAGCTTAGCGCTCCTGACTAGCGGGGGGGCCGGCGGGGAGCTGTTTTTT; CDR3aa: CASSLALLTSGGAGGELFF
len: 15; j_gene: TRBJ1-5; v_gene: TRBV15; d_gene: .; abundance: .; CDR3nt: TGTGCCACCAGCAGAGACCGGGACGGGGATCAGCCCCAGCATTTT; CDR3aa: CATSRDRDGDQPQHF
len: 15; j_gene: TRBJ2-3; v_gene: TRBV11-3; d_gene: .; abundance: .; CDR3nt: TGTGCCAGCAGCTTCGCGCCCGCCAGCACAGATACGCAGTATTTT; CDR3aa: CASSFAPASTDTQYF
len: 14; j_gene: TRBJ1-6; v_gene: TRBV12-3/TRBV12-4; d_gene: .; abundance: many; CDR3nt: TGTGCCAGCAGTTTGCGCAGCCGTAATTCACCCCTCCACTTT; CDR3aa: CASSLRSRNSPLHF
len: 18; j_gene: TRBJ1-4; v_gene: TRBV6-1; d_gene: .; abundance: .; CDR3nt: TGTGCCAGCAGCGAGTACTCACTTATGACAGGAGGAGGAGAAAAACTGTTTTTT; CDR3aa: CASSEYSLMTGGGEKLFF
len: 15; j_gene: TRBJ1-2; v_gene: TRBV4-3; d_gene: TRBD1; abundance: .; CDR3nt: TGCGCCAGCAGCCAGGAGGCGGGACAGAACTATGGCTACACCTTC; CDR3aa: CASSQEAGQNYGYTF
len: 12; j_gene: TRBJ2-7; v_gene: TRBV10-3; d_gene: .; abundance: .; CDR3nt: TGTGCCATCAGACAGGGAGGGGGGGAGCAGTACTTC; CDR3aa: CAIRQGGGEQYF
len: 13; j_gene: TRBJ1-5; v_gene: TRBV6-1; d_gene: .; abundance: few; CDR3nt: TGTGCCAGCACCGGGACGGGAAATCAGCCCCAGCATTTT; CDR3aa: CASTGTGNQPQHF
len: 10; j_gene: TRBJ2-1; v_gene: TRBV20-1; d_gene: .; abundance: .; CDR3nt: TGCAGTGCTAGATCGCGTGACCAGTTCTTC; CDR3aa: CSARSRDQFF
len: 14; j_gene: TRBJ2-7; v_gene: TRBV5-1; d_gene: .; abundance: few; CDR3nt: TGCGCCAGCAGCTTGGGGGGCTACGGGTACGAGCAGTACTTC; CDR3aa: CASSLGGYGYEQYF
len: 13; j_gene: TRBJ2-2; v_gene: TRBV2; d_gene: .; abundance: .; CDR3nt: TGTGCCAGCAATGGCCTGTCCACCGGGGAGCTGTTTTTT; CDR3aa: CASNGLSTGELFF
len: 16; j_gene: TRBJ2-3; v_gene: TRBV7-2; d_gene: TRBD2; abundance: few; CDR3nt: TGTGCCAGCAGCCCCCCCGGCGGGGGAAGCACAGATACGCAGTATTTT; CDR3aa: CASSPPGGGSTDTQYF
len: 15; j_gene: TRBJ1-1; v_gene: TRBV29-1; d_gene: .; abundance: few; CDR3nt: TGCAGCGTTGTTGGTGCAGGGCGAGGGATCGCTGAAGCTTTCTTT; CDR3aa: CSVVGAGRGIAEAFF
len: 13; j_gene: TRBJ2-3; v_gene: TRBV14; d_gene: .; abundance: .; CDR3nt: TGTGCCAGCAGCCAGACCCGCCCAGATACGCAGTATTTT; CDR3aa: CASSQTRPDTQYF
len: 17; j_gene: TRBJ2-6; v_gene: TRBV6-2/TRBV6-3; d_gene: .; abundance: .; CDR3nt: TGTGCCAGCAGTTACGTGAGTGTGACTACTGGGGCCAACGTCCTGACTTTC; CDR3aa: CASSYVSVTTGANVLTF
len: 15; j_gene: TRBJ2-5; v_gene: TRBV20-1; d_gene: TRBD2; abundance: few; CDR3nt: TGCAGTGCTAGAGATGGGACTAGAACACAAGAGACCCAGTACTTC; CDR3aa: CSARDGTRTQETQYF
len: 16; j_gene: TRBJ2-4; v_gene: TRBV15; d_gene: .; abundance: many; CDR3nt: TGTGCCACCAGCATGACTCAGGCCGATGGCAAAAACATTCAGTACTTC; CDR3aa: CATSMTQADGKNIQYF
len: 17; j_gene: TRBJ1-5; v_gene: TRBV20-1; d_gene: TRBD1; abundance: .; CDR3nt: TGCAGTGCTAGAGATCGGACAGGGGGCGCCTCCAATCAGCCCCAGCATTTT; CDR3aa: CSARDRTGGASNQPQHF
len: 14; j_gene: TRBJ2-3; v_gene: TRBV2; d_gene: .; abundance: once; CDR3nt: TGTGCCAGCAGTGAGGACATACAGCCCTGCTCGCAGTATTTT; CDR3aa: CASSEDIQPCSQYF
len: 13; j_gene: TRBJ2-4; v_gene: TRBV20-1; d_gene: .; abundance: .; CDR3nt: TGCAGTGCTAGAGCACGGGCTGGGGACATTCAGTACTTC; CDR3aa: CSARARAGDIQYF
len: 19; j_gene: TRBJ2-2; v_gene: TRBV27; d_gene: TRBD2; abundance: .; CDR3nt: TGTGCCAGCAGTTCCCCTCCGACTAGTGACGGGGGGGGCACCGGGGAGCTGTTTTTT; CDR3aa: CASSSPPTSDGGGTGELFF
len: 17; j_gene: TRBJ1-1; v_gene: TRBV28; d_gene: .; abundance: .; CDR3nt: TGTGCCAGCAGGTCTCCCCAGGGTGGGGCAATGAACACTGAAGCTTTCTTT; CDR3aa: CASRSPQGGAMNTEAFF
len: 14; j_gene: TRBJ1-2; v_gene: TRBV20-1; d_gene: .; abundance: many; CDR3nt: TGCAGTGCTAGAGCAGAGACAGGATTGGATGGCTACACCTTC; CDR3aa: CSARAETGLDGYTF
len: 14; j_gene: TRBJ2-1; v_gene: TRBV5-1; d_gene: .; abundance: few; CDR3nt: TGCGCCAGCAGCTTGGGGAACGAGCCGAATGAGCAGTTCTTC; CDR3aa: CASSLGNEPNEQFF
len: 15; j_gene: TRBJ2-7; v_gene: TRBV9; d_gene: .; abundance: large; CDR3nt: TGTGCCAGCAGCGCATCCTCTGGCGGGGTCTACGAGCAGTACTTC; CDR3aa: CASSASSGGVYEQYF
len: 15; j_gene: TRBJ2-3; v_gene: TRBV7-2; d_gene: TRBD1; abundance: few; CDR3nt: TGTGCCAGCAGCTATCCGGGACAGGGGGCAAATACGCAGTATTTT; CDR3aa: CASSYPGQGANTQYF